This T cell receptor beta chain was identified in a study of early T cells in non-severe SARS-CoV-2 infection. For the study at large: From unsorted whole blood, bulk RNA was sequenced, and the chains remained unpaired. Study-wide points: Private and CD4 specificities were missed by VDJdb matching, skewed to anti-spike CD8.

CDR1 is GTSNPN, CDR2 SVGIG, per germline (reference sequence). Trimming stripped 4 bases from V and 4 bases from J, with 10 bases between. CDR3 size: 12 residues. This clonotype was observed at least ten times. Its antigen is unknown. Molecules of cDNA were individually given unique molecular identifiers that were attached to them. One entry per CDR3 protein results from TCRdb running MiXCR on the 5' RACE reads. The sample holds 25,000 to 35,000 distinct CDR3 sequences, approximately 5% seen once. The sequencing sample was made of whole blood. This chain uses TRBV30 with TRBJ1-2, with unresolved D. The receptor was derived from an adult who was a healthcare worker with PCR-confirmed SARS-CoV-2 infection or an uninfected control (not recorded which). As DNA, the CDR3 is TGTGCCTGGACGGTGGGGAGCTATGGCTACACCTTC. Protein product: CAWTVGSYGYTF.